The 17 T cell receptor beta chains presented below share a single source sample, sequenced in a study of cytomegalovirus exposure and HLA in healthy donors. With 60 Vbeta and 13 Jbeta primers, the PCR was carried out. The table came from immunoSEQ multiplex PCR; TCRdb's copy has only in-frame clones and leaves some out. The sample has some 200,000 clones, around 83% seen once. Input material: PBMCs. The receptors originated from a woman in her fifties or sixties in good health and CMV-seropositive.

This sequence joins TRBV2 and TRBJ2-1, with 7 bases matching TRBD1. Germline values: CDR1 SNHLY, CDR2 FYNNEI. V lost 5 bases and J lost 9; bases outside the gene matches: 10. CDR3 length equals 14 residues. Here the CDR3 DNA reads TGTGCCAGCAGTAAGGGACAGCTCGTGGTTGAGCAGTTCTTC. Protein: CASSKGQLVVEQFF.

This chain links TRBV10-3 with TRBJ2-1; D not certain. V gave up 8 bases and J gave up 5 bases, with 13 bases separating them. This CDR3 spans 13 amino acids. Germline V lookup: CDR1 ENHRY, CDR2 SYGVKD. The CDR3 sequence: CAICSGQDNEQFF. The CDR3, as DNA: TGTGCCATCTGTTCAGGTCAGGACAATGAGCAGTTCTTC.

The rearrangement joins TRBV7-2 to TRBJ1-3; 8 bases match TRBD1. Per the germline V gene, CDR1 is SGHTA and CDR2 is FQGNSA. V was clipped by 2 bases and J by 0 bases; unmatched bases: 3. The CDR3 runs 16 residues. The CDR3 DNA reads as TGTGCCAGCAGCTTACAGGGGGCGAGCTCTGGAAACACCATATATTTT. Translating gives CASSLQGASSGNTIYF.

This chain uses TRBV15 with TRBJ2-5, with D unclear. Germline CDR1 and CDR2: LNHNV and YYDKDF (reference sequence). V gave up 0 bases and J gave up 1 base, with 6 bases separating them. This CDR3 spans 14 amino acids. CDR3 nucleotide sequence: TGTGCCACCAGCAGAGATAGCACCCAAGAGACCCAGTACTTC. Translation gives CATSRDSTQETQYF. Full variable domain (outside the CDR3, taken from reference TRBV15 and TRBJ2-5): DAMVIQNPRYQVTQFGKPVTLSCSQTLNHNVMYWYQQKSSQAPKLLFHYYDKDFNNEADTPDNFQSRRPNTSFCFLDIRSPGLGDTAMYLCATSRDSTQETQYFGPGTRLLVL.

This clone was observed a few times. This chain uses TRBV5-1 with TRBJ2-1, with 7 bases identical to TRBD1. This CDR3 comprises 12 residues. Germline V lookup: CDR1 SGHRS, CDR2 YFSETQ. J was trimmed by 10 bases and V by 4 bases; bases with no gene match: 5. The CDR3 protein is CASSTGQVEQFF. Written as DNA, the CDR3 is TGCGCCAGCAGCACCGGACAGGTCGAGCAGTTCTTC.

The chain is built from TRBV7-9 and TRBJ2-1, with 10 nucleotides matching TRBD2. Germline CDR1 SEHNR, CDR2 FQNEAQ (reference sequence). The CDR3 is 14 residues long. The V segment lost 3 bases and the J segment 4 bases; nucleotides outside the gene matches: 0. The CDR3 spells CASSLTSGYNEQFF. Written as DNA, the CDR3 is TGTGCCAGCAGCTTGACTAGCGGGTACAATGAGCAGTTCTTC.

The genes are TRBV19 and TRBJ2-7; 7 nucleotides agree with TRBD2. Germline V gene lookup returns CDR1 LNHDA and CDR2 SQIVND (reference sequence). CDR3 length equals 12 residues. V lost 8 bases and J lost 3; bases outside the gene matches: 4. Here the CDR3 reads CASRGDYYEQYF. The CDR3 bases are TGTGCCAGTCGAGGGGACTACTACGAGCAGTACTTC.

This chain links TRBV6-5 with TRBJ2-4; 9 positions agree with TRBD1. V lost 6 bases and J lost 0; bases outside the gene matches: 3. CDR3 length: 15 amino acids. The germline V gene has CDR1 MNHEY and CDR2 SVGAGI. This CDR3 reads CASSWTGVAKNIQYF. The CDR3 nucleotides read TGTGCCAGCAGCTGGACAGGGGTAGCCAAAAACATTCAGTACTTC.

This chain links TRBV5-1 with TRBJ1-1; 7 nucleotides match TRBD1. The CDR3 consists of 13 residues. With 7 bases clipped from V and 7 bases from J, the junction kept 10 bases outside the gene matches. Germline V gene lookup returns CDR1 SGHRS and CDR2 YFSETQ. CDR3 protein: CASRRGPEGEAFF. The CDR3 DNA reads as TGCGCCAGCCGGAGGGGGCCCGAGGGTGAAGCTTTCTTT.

V and J are TRBV20-1 and TRBJ1-2, with a tentative D call TRBD1 (6 bases). Trimming shortened V by 2 bases and J by 7 bases, and 8 bases separated the two germline ends. Looked up from germline, CDR1 is DFQATT and CDR2 is SNEGSKA (reference sequence). The CDR3 is 11 residues long. The CDR3 loop reads CSARQGLGYTF. The CDR3 coding sequence is TGCAGTGCTAGACAGGGGCTTGGCTACACCTTC.

The chain recombines TRBV5-4 with TRBJ2-7; 9 bases are shared with TRBD2. Trimming at V came to 3 bases and at J to 6 bases, leaving 13 bases not matched to a gene. Per the germline V gene, CDR1 is SGHNT and CDR2 is YYREEE (reference sequence). This CDR3 spans 16 amino acids. The CDR3 region is CASSSVASGKIREQYF. The CDR3 bases are TGTGCCAGCAGCTCAGTGGCTAGCGGGAAGATCCGCGAGCAGTACTTC.

V usage is TRBV27 and J usage is TRBJ1-4; 7 bases are a match to TRBD1. This CDR3 contains 17 residues. The germline CDR1 and CDR2 sequences are MNHEY and SMNVEV (reference sequence). J lost 3 bases, V lost 1 base, and 8 bases had no gene match. CDR3 amino acids: CASSLYYRGWPNEKLFF. CDR3 nucleotides: TGTGCCAGCAGTTTATATTACAGGGGATGGCCTAATGAAAAACTGTTTTTT.

The chain joins TRBV4-1 to TRBJ2-7; no clear D gene. CDR1 and CDR2 (germline): MGHRA, YSYEKL. CDR3 size: 13 residues. V dropped 0 bases and J dropped 10 bases, with 13 bases sitting between them. The CDR3 sequence: CASSQDVALGQYF. The CDR3 bases are TGCGCCAGCAGCCAAGACGTAGCCCTTGGACAGTACTTC.

This chain connects TRBV7-8 to TRBJ1-1; D is perhaps TRBD1 (5 bases). Germline CDR1 SGHVS, CDR2 FQNEAQ. V gave up 0 bases and J gave up 5 bases, with 10 bases separating them. The CDR3 length is 14 residues. The CDR3 coding sequence is TGTGCCAGCAGCTTAGCGCCCCCAGGGACTGAAGCTTTCTTT. Translation: CASSLAPPGTEAFF.

This chain uses TRBV7-2 with TRBJ1-5; D call uncertain. The V end was cut by 1 base, the J end by 6 bases, with 13 bases between. Germline V gives CDR1 SGHTA, CDR2 FQGNSA. The CDR3 has 15 residues. The CDR3 sequence is CASSLVRSISQPQHF. The CDR3 DNA reads as TGTGCCAGCAGCTTAGTGCGTTCCATTAGTCAGCCCCAGCATTTT.

The rearrangement uses TRBV19 and TRBJ1-1; tentatively, D is TRBD1 (6 bases). Per the germline V gene, CDR1 is LNHDA and CDR2 is SQIVND (reference sequence). With 8 bases removed from V and 4 bases from J, the gap between germline ends came to 17 bases. The CDR3 contains 14 residues. The CDR3 loop is CASGGTSVSTEAFF. The CDR3 DNA follows: TGTGCCAGTGGGGGCACCTCTGTGTCCACTGAAGCTTTCTTT.

The chain employs TRBV7-9 and TRBJ2-5; 10 bases are shared with TRBD2. Germline assignment: CDR1 SEHNR and CDR2 FQNEAQ (reference sequence). V lost 5 bases and J lost 3; bases outside the gene matches: 6. This CDR3 comprises 15 residues. The CDR3 loop is CASSPWTSGEETQYF. The DNA of the CDR3 is TGTGCCAGCAGCCCTTGGACTAGCGGAGAAGAGACCCAGTACTTC.